Each of the 9 T cell receptor beta chains below was sequenced from the same sample in a study of shared clonotypes between healthy human individuals. Some clones are missing from TCRdb's copy, which holds only in-frame ones; the method was immunoSEQ multiplex PCR. Among millions of clones listed, roughly 94% were seen once. Sequenced input: naive CD4+ T cells sorted from blood. As to subset: CD45RA+ positively selected. Receptors were obtained from a man younger than 35 in good health.

Comments on this clone: Other DNA sequences within the sample encode an identical CDR3. The chain joins TRBV5-1 to TRBJ2-7, with 9 bases matching TRBD1. The CDR3 runs to 13 residues. CDR1 and CDR2 from the germline V gene are SGHRS and YFSETQ. The trim removed 4 bases at V and 5 bases at J, leaving 4 bases unmatched. The chain's CDR3 is CASSAGQGNEQYF. The CDR3, as DNA: TGCGCCAGCAGCGCCGGACAGGGGAACGAGCAGTACTTC.

The rearrangement joins TRBV7-9 to TRBJ2-3; D is possibly TRBD1 (6 bases). Trimming left V 1 base short and J 5 bases short, with 13 bases between. CDR1 is SEHNR, CDR2 FQNEAQ, per germline (reference sequence). This CDR3 is built from 15 residues. The DNA of the CDR3 is TGTGCCAGCAGCTTAGGGTCCGGGACACAAGATACGCAGTATTTT. Its translation: CASSLGSGTQDTQYF.

V usage is TRBV5-5 and J usage is TRBJ2-1; no firm D call. Germline V gene lookup returns CDR1 SGHKS and CDR2 YYEKEE (reference sequence). The CDR3 consists of 14 residues. V lost 2 bases and J 6 bases, leaving 12 bases between the germline ends. Here the CDR3 reads CASSLNSLFNEQFF. CDR3 bases: TGTGCCAGCAGCTTAAACTCTCTGTTCAATGAGCAGTTCTTC.

This CDR3 reads CASSQPPGRQNTEAFF. The CDR3 bases are TGCGCCAGCAGCCAACCCCCAGGGCGTCAGAACACTGAAGCTTTCTTT. The rearrangement links TRBV4-1 to TRBJ1-1, with a tentative D call TRBD1 (5 bases). Germline values: CDR1 MGHRA, CDR2 YSYEKL. Trimming removed 2 bases at V and 1 base at J, with 14 bases between. The CDR3 is 16 residues long.

The chain links TRBV18 to TRBJ2-1; 9 bases fit TRBD1. Germline V CDR1 and CDR2: KGHSH, LQKENI. V shed 4 bases and J 12 bases; nucleotides not matched to a gene: 4. The CDR3 is made up of 12 amino acids. CDR3 loop: CASSLSQGAQFF. The DNA for the CDR3 is TGTGCCAGCTCACTTTCACAGGGGGCGCAGTTCTTC.

The genes are TRBV10-3 and TRBJ1-5; no clear D. The CDR3 consists of 15 residues. Trimming pared 11 bases from V and 0 bases from J, leaving 17 bases between. Germline V gives CDR1 ENHRY, CDR2 SYGVKD. CDR3 nucleotide sequence: TGTGCCCGAGCCCCGAGGATTTATAGCAATCAGCCCCAGCATTTT. This codes for CARAPRIYSNQPQHF.

This clone was counted once. The chain joins TRBV28 to TRBJ1-2; 7 nucleotides align to TRBD1. The CDR3 spans 14 residues. The ends lost 3 bases at V and 7 bases at J; junction bases unmatched: 8. CDR1 is MDHEN, CDR2 SYDVKM, per germline. CDR3 amino acids: CASSLRQGVAGYTF. CDR3 DNA sequence: TGTGCCAGCAGTTTGAGGCAGGGGGTCGCTGGCTACACCTTC.

The J gene is TRBJ1-1, the V gene TRBV6-1, with TRBD1 matching over 8 bases. V lost 6 bases and J lost 6; bases outside the gene matches: 6. Per germline, CDR1 MNHNS and CDR2 SASEGT. The CDR3 sequence is 13 residues long. The CDR3 coding sequence is TGTGCCAGCAGCCGACAGGGGATTGCTGAAGCTTTCTTT. It is translated as CASSRQGIAEAFF.

The chain combines TRBV7-9 with TRBJ1-1; a weak D match, TRBD1 (6 bases). Germline assignment: CDR1 SEHNR and CDR2 FQNEAQ (reference sequence). The V end lost 5 bases, the J end lost 4 bases, and 14 bases lay between the germline ends. This CDR3 has 14 amino acids. CDR3: CASSRGQLSTEAFF. The CDR3 DNA follows: TGTGCCAGCAGCCGCGGACAGCTGAGCACTGAAGCTTTCTTT.